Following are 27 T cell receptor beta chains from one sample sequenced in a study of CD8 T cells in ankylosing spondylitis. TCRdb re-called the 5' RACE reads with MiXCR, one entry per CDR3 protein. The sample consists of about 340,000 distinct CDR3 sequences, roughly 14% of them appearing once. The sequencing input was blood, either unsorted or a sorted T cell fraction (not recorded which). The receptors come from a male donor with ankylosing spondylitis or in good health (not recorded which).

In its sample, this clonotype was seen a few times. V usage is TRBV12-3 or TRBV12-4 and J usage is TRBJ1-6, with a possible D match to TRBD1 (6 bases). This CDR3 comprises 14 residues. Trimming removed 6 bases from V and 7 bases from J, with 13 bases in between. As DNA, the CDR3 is TGTGCCAGCAGGATGGGGGCGTCCAATTCACCCCTCCACTTT. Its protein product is CASRMGASNSPLHF.

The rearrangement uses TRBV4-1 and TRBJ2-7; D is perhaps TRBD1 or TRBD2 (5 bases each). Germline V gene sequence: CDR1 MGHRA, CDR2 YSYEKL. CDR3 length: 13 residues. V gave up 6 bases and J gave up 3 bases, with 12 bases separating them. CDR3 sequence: CASSLRDHYEQYF. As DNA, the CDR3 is TGCGCCAGCAGTCTCCGGGACCACTACGAGCAGTACTTC.

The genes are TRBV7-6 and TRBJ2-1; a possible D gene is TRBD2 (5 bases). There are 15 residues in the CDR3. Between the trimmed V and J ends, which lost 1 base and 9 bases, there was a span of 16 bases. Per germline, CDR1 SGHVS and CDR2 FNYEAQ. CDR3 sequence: CASSLGLRGLSEQFF. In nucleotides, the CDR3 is TGTGCCAGCAGCTTAGGGCTTCGGGGATTAAGTGAGCAGTTCTTC.

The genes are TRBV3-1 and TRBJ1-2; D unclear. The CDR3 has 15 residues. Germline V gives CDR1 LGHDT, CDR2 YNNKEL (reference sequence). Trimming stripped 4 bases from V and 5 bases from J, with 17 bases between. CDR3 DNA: TGTGCCAGCAGCCCCCGGGATAGCCTTTGGTATGGCTACACCTTC. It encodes CASSPRDSLWYGYTF.

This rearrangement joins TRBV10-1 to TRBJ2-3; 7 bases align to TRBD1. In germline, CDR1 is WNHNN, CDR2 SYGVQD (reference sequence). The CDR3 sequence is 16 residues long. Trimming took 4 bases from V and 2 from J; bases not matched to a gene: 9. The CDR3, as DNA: TGCGCCAGCAGTGCCCGGACAGGCTCTAACACAGATACGCAGTATTTT. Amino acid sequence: CASSARTGSNTDTQYF.

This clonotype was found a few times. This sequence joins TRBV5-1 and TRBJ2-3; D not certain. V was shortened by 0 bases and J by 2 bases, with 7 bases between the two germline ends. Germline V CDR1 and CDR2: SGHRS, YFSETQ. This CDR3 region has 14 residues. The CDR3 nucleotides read TGCGCCAGCAGCTTGGGGCAGGTCACAGATACGCAGTATTTT. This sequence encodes CASSLGQVTDTQYF.

CDR3 nucleotide sequence: TGTGCCTGGAGTCGCCAACTGGGGAATGAGCAGTTCTTC. It translates to CAWSRQLGNEQFF. V is TRBV30 and J is TRBJ2-1; D not resolved. The ends were cut back, 2 bases at V and 7 bases at J, with 12 bases in the middle. The CDR3 extends over 13 amino acids. From germline, CDR1 is GTSNPN and CDR2 SVGIG (reference sequence).

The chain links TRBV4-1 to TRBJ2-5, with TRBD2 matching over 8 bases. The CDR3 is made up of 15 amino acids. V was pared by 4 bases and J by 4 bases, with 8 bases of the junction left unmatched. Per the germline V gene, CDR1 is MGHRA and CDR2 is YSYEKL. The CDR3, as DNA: TGCGCCAGCAGCCCCCAGGGAGCGGGAGTAGAGACCCAGTACTTC. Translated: CASSPQGAGVETQYF.

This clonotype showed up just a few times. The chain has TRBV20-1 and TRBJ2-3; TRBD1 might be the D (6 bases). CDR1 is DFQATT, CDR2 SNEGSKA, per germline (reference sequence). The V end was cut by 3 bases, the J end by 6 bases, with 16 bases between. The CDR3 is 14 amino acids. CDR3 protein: CSASLPLRGDTQYF. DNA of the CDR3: TGCAGTGCTAGTCTCCCCCTTAGGGGGGATACGCAGTATTTT.

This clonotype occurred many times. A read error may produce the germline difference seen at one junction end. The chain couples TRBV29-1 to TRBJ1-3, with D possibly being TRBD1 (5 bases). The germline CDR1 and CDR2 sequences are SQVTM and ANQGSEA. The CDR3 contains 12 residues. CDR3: CSVEDPQGREDF. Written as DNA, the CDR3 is TGCAGCGTTGAAGATCCCCAGGGCAGAGAGGATTTT.

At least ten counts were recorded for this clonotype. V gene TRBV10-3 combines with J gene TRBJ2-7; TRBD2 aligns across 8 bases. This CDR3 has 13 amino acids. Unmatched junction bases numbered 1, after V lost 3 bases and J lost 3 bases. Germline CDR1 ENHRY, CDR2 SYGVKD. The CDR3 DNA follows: TGTGCCATCAGTGACCTAGCGGGCTACGAGCAGTACTTC. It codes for CAISDLAGYEQYF.

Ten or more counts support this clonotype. The CDR3 loop is CASSLSGSYNEQFF. In DNA form, the CDR3 reads TGTGCCAGCAGTTTATCAGGCTCCTACAATGAGCAGTTCTTC. The chain joins TRBV12-3 or TRBV12-4 to TRBJ2-1; D is unresolved. The germline V and J ends were trimmed by 2 bases and 0 bases, with 5 bases remaining between them. CDR3 length: 14 amino acids.

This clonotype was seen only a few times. In DNA, the CDR3 is TGCAGTGCTCAGGACACAGATACGCAGTATTTT. Translation: CSAQDTDTQYF. V usage is TRBV20-1 and J usage is TRBJ2-3; unclear D gene. The CDR3 has 11 residues. V was clipped by 5 bases and J by 2 bases, with 5 bases between them. Germline loops: CDR1 DFQATT, CDR2 SNEGSKA (reference sequence).

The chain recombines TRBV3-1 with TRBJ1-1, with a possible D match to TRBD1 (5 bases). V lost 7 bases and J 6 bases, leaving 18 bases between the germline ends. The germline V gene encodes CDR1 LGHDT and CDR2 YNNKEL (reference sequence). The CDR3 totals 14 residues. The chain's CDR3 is CASTREGLWSEAFF. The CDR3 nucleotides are TGTGCCAGCACCCGCGAGGGGCTCTGGTCTGAAGCTTTCTTT.

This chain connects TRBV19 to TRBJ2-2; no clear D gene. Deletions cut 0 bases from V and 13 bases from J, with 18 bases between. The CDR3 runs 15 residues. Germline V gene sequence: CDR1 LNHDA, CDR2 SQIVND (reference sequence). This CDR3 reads CASSIDSGRTGRLFF. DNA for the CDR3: TGTGCCAGTAGTATAGATAGTGGTCGAACTGGAAGGCTGTTTTTT.

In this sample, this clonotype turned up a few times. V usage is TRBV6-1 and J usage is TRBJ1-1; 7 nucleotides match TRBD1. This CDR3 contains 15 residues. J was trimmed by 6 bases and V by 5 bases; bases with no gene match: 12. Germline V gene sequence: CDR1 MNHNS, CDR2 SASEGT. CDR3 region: CASSRSGGVMAEAFF. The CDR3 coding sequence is TGTGCCAGCAGTAGGTCAGGGGGAGTGATGGCTGAAGCTTTCTTT.

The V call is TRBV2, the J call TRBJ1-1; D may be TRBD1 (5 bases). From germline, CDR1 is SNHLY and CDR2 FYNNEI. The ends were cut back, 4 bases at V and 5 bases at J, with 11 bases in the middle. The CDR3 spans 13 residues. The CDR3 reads CASSVTGRTEAFF. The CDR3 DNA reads TGTGCCAGCAGTGTGACGGGGCGGACTGAAGCTTTCTTT.

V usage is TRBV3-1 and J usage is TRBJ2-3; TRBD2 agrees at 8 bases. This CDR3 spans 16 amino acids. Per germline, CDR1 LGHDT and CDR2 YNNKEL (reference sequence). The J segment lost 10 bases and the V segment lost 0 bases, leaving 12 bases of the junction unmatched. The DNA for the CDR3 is TGTGCCAGCAGCCAAGATGGGAGCGGGAGCCGTTTAGCGCAGTATTTT. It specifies CASSQDGSGSRLAQYF.

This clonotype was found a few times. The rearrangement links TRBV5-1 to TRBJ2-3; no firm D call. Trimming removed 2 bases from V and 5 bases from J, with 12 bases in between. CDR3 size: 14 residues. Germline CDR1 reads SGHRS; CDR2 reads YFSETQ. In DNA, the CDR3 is TGCGCCAGCAGCTTCCGGCCCACCGAAGATACGCAGTATTTT. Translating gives CASSFRPTEDTQYF.

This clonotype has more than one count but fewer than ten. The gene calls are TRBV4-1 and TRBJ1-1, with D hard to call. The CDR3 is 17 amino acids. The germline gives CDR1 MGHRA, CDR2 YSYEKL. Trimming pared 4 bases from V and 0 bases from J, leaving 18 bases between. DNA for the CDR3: TGCGCCAGCAGCCTGGGTACTGGACGGTTAATGAACACTGAAGCTTTCTTT. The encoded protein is CASSLGTGRLMNTEAFF.

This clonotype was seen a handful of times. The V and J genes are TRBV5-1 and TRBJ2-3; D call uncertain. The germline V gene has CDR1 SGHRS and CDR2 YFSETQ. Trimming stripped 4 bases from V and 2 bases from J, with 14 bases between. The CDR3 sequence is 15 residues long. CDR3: CASSPIVGFTDTQYF. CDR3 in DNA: TGCGCCAGCAGCCCTATCGTTGGCTTCACAGATACGCAGTATTTT.

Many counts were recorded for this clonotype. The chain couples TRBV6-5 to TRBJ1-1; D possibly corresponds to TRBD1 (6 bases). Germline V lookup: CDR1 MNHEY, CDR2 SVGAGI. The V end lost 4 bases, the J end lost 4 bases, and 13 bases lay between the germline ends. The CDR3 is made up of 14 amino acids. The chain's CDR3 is CASSSGAKGTEAFF. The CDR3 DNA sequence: TGTGCCAGCAGTTCGGGGGCCAAGGGCACTGAAGCTTTCTTT.

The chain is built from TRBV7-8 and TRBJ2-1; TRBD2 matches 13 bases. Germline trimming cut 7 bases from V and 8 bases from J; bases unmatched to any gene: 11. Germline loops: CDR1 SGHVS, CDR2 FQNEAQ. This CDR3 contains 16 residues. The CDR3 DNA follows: TGTGCCAGCATCAAAGCCCGGACTAGCGGGGGACATGAGCAGTTCTTC. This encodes CASIKARTSGGHEQFF.

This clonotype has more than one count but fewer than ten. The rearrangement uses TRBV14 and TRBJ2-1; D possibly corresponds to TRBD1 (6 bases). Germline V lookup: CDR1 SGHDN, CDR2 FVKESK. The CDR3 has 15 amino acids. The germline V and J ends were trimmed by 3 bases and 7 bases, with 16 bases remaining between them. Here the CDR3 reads CASSHGQHPGNEQFF. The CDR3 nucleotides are TGTGCCAGCAGCCATGGACAGCACCCGGGGAATGAGCAGTTCTTC.

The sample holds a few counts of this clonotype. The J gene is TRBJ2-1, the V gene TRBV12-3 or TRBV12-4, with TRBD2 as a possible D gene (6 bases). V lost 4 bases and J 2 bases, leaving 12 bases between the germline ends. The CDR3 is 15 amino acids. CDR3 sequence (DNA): TGTGCCAGCAGTTGGGACTTAAGGGCCTACAATGAGCAGTTCTTC. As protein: CASSWDLRAYNEQFF.

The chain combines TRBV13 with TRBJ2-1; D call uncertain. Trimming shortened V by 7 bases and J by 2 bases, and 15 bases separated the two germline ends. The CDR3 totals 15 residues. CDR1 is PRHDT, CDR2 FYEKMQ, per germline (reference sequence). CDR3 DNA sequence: TGTGCCAGCACCTTTGGCAGTCCTGCCTACAATGAGCAGTTCTTC. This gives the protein CASTFGSPAYNEQFF.

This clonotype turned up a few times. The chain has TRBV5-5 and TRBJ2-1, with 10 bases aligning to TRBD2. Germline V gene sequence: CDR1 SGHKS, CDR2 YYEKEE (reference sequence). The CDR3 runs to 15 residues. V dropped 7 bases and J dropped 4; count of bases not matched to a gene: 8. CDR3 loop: CASGIAGGPYNEQFF. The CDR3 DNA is TGTGCCAGCGGAATAGCGGGGGGCCCTTACAATGAGCAGTTCTTC.